This T cell receptor beta chain was sequenced for a study of shared clonotypes between healthy human individuals. In the study's own analysis: Quality scores were absent from the junction-only immunoSEQ sequences, so filtering differed. Assay used: immunoSEQ multiplex PCR; TCRdb lists only in-frame clones, some missing. V, J and clone size are those of that table, while D and trimming were read from the DNA. This sample has about 680,000 clones; less than 80% occur once, and the top ten carry roughly 2%. Between the trimmed V and J ends, which lost 4 bases and 4 bases, there was a span of 19 bases. In germline, CDR1 is SGDLS, CDR2 YYNGEE. This CDR3 is 16 amino acids long.

This TCR was recovered from a woman in her twenties or thirties in good health. The chain joins TRBV9 to TRBJ2-3, with D tentatively TRBD2 (6 bases). Sequencing input: memory CD4+ T cells sorted from blood. Subset of the sample: CD45RA-negative fraction. The CDR3 sequence is CASSPTSREPADTQYF. CDR3 DNA: TGTGCCAGCAGCCCGACTAGTCGGGAGCCCGCAGATACGCAGTATTTT.